Below, 14 T cell receptor beta chains from the same sample are listed, as sequenced in a study of cytomegalovirus exposure and HLA in healthy donors. Assay: immunoSEQ multiplex PCR; the TCRdb copy retains only in-frame clones and omits some. The sample lists roughly 180,000 clones; roughly 86% were seen once. Sequenced input: PBMCs. Receptors originate from a young man in good health and CMV-seropositive.

A few counts support this clone. Here the CDR3 DNA reads TGTGCCACCAGCGGCGGACAGGGGGCATATCAGCCCCAGCATTTT. Amino acid sequence: CATSGGQGAYQPQHF. The genes are TRBV15 and TRBJ1-5; 11 nucleotides agree with TRBD1. V gave up 5 bases and J gave up 5 bases; unmatched junction bases: 5. This CDR3 is 15 amino acids long. CDR1 and CDR2 from the germline V gene are LNHNV and YYDKDF (reference sequence).

The gene calls are TRBV25-1 and TRBJ2-1; D may be TRBD1 or TRBD2 (6 bases each). Germline CDR1 and CDR2: MGHDK and SYGVNS. Trimming took off 5 bases at V and 5 bases at J, with 10 bases between the two ends. The CDR3 is 13 amino acids. The CDR3 loop reads CASSRRGDNEQFF. Written as DNA, the CDR3 is TGTGCCAGCAGTCGAAGGGGGGACAATGAGCAGTTCTTC.

The chain has TRBV6-1 and TRBJ1-5; weak D call: TRBD1 (6 bases). The CDR3 runs 14 residues. Trimming removed 7 bases at V and 1 base at J, with 11 bases between. The germline CDR1 and CDR2 sequences are MNHNS and SASEGT. The CDR3 region has the DNA TGTGCCAGCAAGATTACAGGGAGCAATCAGCCCCAGCATTTT. Its protein product is CASKITGSNQPQHF.

The genes are TRBV28 and TRBJ1-2; D is unclear. Germline CDR1 MDHEN, CDR2 SYDVKM. V shed 1 base and J shed 4 bases, with 13 bases lying between them. This CDR3 comprises 15 residues. The CDR3 coding sequence is TGTGCCAGCAGTTTATCAACCAGAGGAGTCTATGGCTACACCTTC. Encoded protein: CASSLSTRGVYGYTF.

The chain couples TRBV5-1 to TRBJ2-1, with no clear D. Germline V gene lookup returns CDR1 SGHRS and CDR2 YFSETQ. V lost 4 bases and J lost 4, with 15 bases in between. The length of the CDR3 is 15 residues. CDR3 in amino acids: CASSPPVVSYNEQFF. CDR3 sequence (DNA): TGCGCCAGCAGCCCGCCGGTAGTGTCTTACAATGAGCAGTTCTTC.

The chain employs TRBV6-6 and TRBJ2-5; 9 positions match TRBD1. The CDR3 is made up of 16 amino acids. Germline V lookup: CDR1 MNHNY, CDR2 SVGAGI (reference sequence). After removal of 5 bases from V and 6 bases from J, the junction contained 13 bases not matched to a gene. The chain's CDR3 is CASSPPGTGPEKTQYF. In nucleotides, the CDR3 is TGTGCCAGCAGTCCCCCCGGGACAGGGCCGGAAAAGACCCAGTACTTC.

This clone appeared once. The CDR3 DNA follows: TGTGCCAGCAGGGTGGAAGCTGGAAACACCATATATTTT. Residues: CASRVEAGNTIYF. The V and J genes are TRBV2 and TRBJ1-3; D call uncertain. CDR1 SNHLY and CDR2 FYNNEI come from the germline V gene. V gave up 6 bases and J gave up 2 bases, with 8 bases separating them. This CDR3 comprises 13 residues. Based on the CDR3 plus reference TRBV2 and TRBJ1-3, the full variable domain is EPEVTQTPSHQVTQMGQEVILRCVPISNHLYFYWYRQILGQKVEFLVSFYNNEISEKSEIFDDQFSVERPDGSNFTLKIRSTKLEDSAMYFCASRVEAGNTIYFGEGSWLTVV.

The chain employs TRBV19 and TRBJ2-1; perhaps TRBD1 as D (6 bases). This CDR3 spans 13 amino acids. CDR1 is LNHDA, CDR2 SQIVND, per germline (reference sequence). V dropped 4 bases and J dropped 8 bases, with 12 bases sitting between them. Written as DNA, the CDR3 is TGTGCCAGTAGTAATAACCAGGGGCATGAGCAGTTCTTC. This translates into CASSNNQGHEQFF.

This rearrangement joins TRBV6-4 to TRBJ2-5, with TRBD2 identical over 9 bases. CDR3 length equals 15 residues. Trimming cost V 6 bases and J 1 base; bases outside gene matches: 6. Germline V gives CDR1 MRHNA, CDR2 SNTAGT. The CDR3: CASSRKAGGQETQYF. The DNA for the CDR3 is TGTGCCAGCAGCCGGAAAGCGGGGGGCCAAGAGACCCAGTACTTC.

This clone came up a few times. The gene calls are TRBV5-1 and TRBJ2-2, with D unresolved. V lost 3 bases and J lost 4, with 1 base in between. The CDR3 spans 11 residues. Germline CDR1 and CDR2: SGHRS and YFSETQ. The CDR3 loop reads CASSSTGELFF. The CDR3 DNA follows: TGCGCCAGCAGCTCCACCGGGGAGCTGTTTTTT.

The genes are TRBV5-1 and TRBJ1-6, with TRBD1 matching 8 bases. The germline V gene has CDR1 SGHRS and CDR2 YFSETQ. The CDR3 has 17 residues. J gave up 9 bases and V 1 base, and 12 bases lay outside the gene matches. The chain's CDR3 is CASSLFGRETGVSPLHF. The CDR3 nucleotides read TGCGCCAGCAGCTTGTTCGGGCGGGAGACAGGGGTTTCACCCCTCCACTTT.

The rearrangement joins TRBV5-1 to TRBJ2-1; a possible D gene is TRBD1 (6 bases). Germline V gives CDR1 SGHRS, CDR2 YFSETQ. The CDR3 extends over 13 amino acids. V gave up 0 bases and J gave up 6 bases, with 7 bases separating them. DNA for the CDR3: TGCGCCAGCAGCTTGGACAGGGTCAATGAGCAGTTCTTC. Residues: CASSLDRVNEQFF.

This chain connects TRBV6-1 to TRBJ1-1; D is unclear. Germline lookup yields CDR1 MNHNS and CDR2 SASEGT. CDR3 size: 13 residues. Trimming stripped 4 bases from V and 4 bases from J, with 10 bases between. CDR3 DNA: TGTGCCAGCAGTGGTAGCGGTGGCACTGAAGCTTTCTTT. Its protein product is CASSGSGGTEAFF.

The rearrangement uses TRBV6-5 and TRBJ2-1; no reliable D call. The CDR3 is 15 amino acids. V dropped 3 bases and J dropped 7 bases, with 16 bases sitting between them. Germline V CDR1 and CDR2: MNHEY, SVGAGI. The CDR3 spells CASSYNSRLGNEQFF. The CDR3 region has the DNA TGTGCCAGCAGTTATAATAGCAGATTAGGGAATGAGCAGTTCTTC.